This T cell receptor (beta chain) is from a study of T-cell memory formation after mild COVID-19. Whole-study findings and limits: Mainly CM and EM harbored the contracting CD4+ clones; mainly EMRA harbored the CD8+ ones. CD4/CD8 balance characterized clones contracting day 15 to 85, and CD4+ skew characterized later expanders.

This clonotype was seen a few times. Its target is not known. MiXCR, applied by TCRdb to the 5' RACE reads, yields one record per CDR3 protein. The repertoire holds about 310,000 distinct CDR3 sequences, with roughly 21% as singletons. The sequenced sample consisted of PBMCs or a T cell subset sorted from them (not recorded which). This sequence originates from a young man who had mild COVID-19 (a few samples of this study predate the infection). Cell type and time point are not known.

The DNA of the CDR3 is TGTGCCAGCTCACCCCGGAGTGGACAGGTTGGCGATGAGCAGTTCTTC. This sequence encodes CASSPRSGQVGDEQFF. The rearrangement joins TRBV18 to TRBJ2-1, with 7 bases identical to TRBD1. Per the germline V gene, CDR1 is KGHSH and CDR2 is LQKENI. V was pared by 3 bases and J by 8 bases, with 13 bases of the junction left unmatched. This CDR3 contains 16 residues.